These 4 T cell receptor beta chains were all obtained from the same sample, sequenced in a study of cytotoxic CD8 clonotypes in ibrutinib-treated CLL. Using immunoSEQ multiplex PCR, the repertoire was profiled, and TCRdb retains in-frame clones only, with some absent. The sample consists of 150,000 to 250,000 clones, 55% to 85% of them appearing once. The sample consisted of PBMCs, taken after 24 months of ibrutinib treatment. The receptors were gathered from a human donor with chronic lymphocytic leukemia.

The V and J genes are TRBV5-3 and TRBJ2-7; D gene unclear. TRBV5-3 carries the ORF label, with uncertain function. V lost 8 bases, J lost 3 bases, and 12 bases lay in between. The CDR3 totals 12 residues. The CDR3: CASSIRYYEQYF. CDR3 in DNA: TGTGCCAGCAGCATCCGTTACTACGAGCAGTACTTC.

This CDR3 reads CASSESRLAGVPQYF. DNA for the CDR3: TGCGCCAGCAGTGAGTCGAGACTAGCGGGAGTACCCCAGTACTTC. V usage is TRBV10-1 and J usage is TRBJ2-5, with 12 bases matching TRBD2. Germline lookup yields CDR1 WNHNN and CDR2 SYGVQD (reference sequence). The V segment lost 0 bases and the J segment 9 bases; nucleotides outside the gene matches: 5. This CDR3 has 15 amino acids.

The V call is TRBV6-5, the J call TRBJ2-3; unclear D gene. V was shortened by 8 bases and J by 0 bases, with 12 bases between the two germline ends. The CDR3 consists of 14 residues. CDR1 and CDR2 from the germline V gene are MNHEY and SVGAGI. CDR3 protein: CASQEQLSTDTQYF. The DNA for the CDR3 is TGTGCCAGCCAGGAACAGCTTAGCACAGATACGCAGTATTTT.

The chain joins TRBV7-2 to TRBJ2-7; 8 bases are shared with TRBD2. CDR1 and CDR2 from the germline V gene are SGHTA and FQGNSA. This CDR3 has 15 amino acids. Trimming at V came to 5 bases and at J to 4 bases, leaving 10 bases not matched to a gene. The CDR3 loop is CASSLRLASGYEQYF. As DNA, the CDR3 is TGTGCCAGCAGCCTCAGACTAGCGTCTGGGTACGAGCAGTACTTC.